Presented here are 26 T cell receptor beta chains from one specimen sequenced in a study of Ad26.COV2.S vaccination and SARS-CoV-2 variants. Some clones are missing from TCRdb's copy, which holds only in-frame ones; the method was immunoSEQ multiplex PCR. The sample consists of about 440,000 clones, about 90% of them appearing once. Treatment described: about 20 received Ad26.COV2.S at low or high dose, single or two shots; about 5 received placebo; per-sample allocation not given. Samples were taken on day 63 after the first vaccine or placebo injection. The material sequenced was peripheral blood, taken in a trial of Ad26.COV2.S vaccine versus placebo. The receptors originated from a person between 18 and 65 years old who received the Ad26.COV2.S COVID-19 vaccine or a placebo.

The V gene is TRBV2, the J gene TRBJ2-3, with no clear D. This CDR3 comprises 11 residues. CDR1 is SNHLY and CDR2 is FYNNEI in the germline V gene. V lost 6 bases, J lost 6 bases, and 7 bases lay in between. DNA of the CDR3: TGTGCCAGCAGACTGGGGGATACGCAGTATTTT. This gives the protein CASRLGDTQYF.

The chain links TRBV28 to TRBJ1-1; D is unresolved. CDR3 size: 13 residues. Germline loops: CDR1 MDHEN, CDR2 SYDVKM. Trimming pared 2 bases from V and 3 bases from J, leaving 7 bases between. The CDR3 loop is CASSLVLDTEAFF. The CDR3 bases are TGTGCCAGCAGTTTAGTTCTCGACACTGAAGCTTTCTTT.

CDR3 sequence: CASSYSQSPNSPLHF. The DNA for the CDR3 is TGTGCCAGCAGTTACAGTCAGAGCCCCAATTCACCCCTCCACTTT. The gene calls are TRBV6-5 and TRBJ1-6; no firm D call. Germline loops: CDR1 MNHEY, CDR2 SVGAGI. Between the trimmed V and J ends, which lost 2 bases and 7 bases, there was a span of 12 bases. This CDR3 contains 15 residues.

The chain uses TRBV9 and TRBJ2-7, with D uncertain. There are 13 residues in the CDR3. Looked up from germline, CDR1 is SGDLS and CDR2 is YYNGEE. The ends were cut back, 0 bases at V and 3 bases at J, with 7 bases in the middle. As DNA, the CDR3 is TGTGCCAGCAGCGTAGGGCAGCACTACGAGCAGTACTTC. This encodes CASSVGQHYEQYF.

This chain joins TRBV29-1 and TRBJ2-7, with D tentatively TRBD2 (5 bases). V was shortened by 4 bases and J by 0 bases, with 10 bases between the two germline ends. The CDR3 has 13 amino acids. The germline V gene encodes CDR1 SQVTM and CDR2 ANQGSEA. Here the CDR3 reads CSVVSGGSYEQYF. The CDR3 DNA is TGCAGCGTTGTGTCAGGAGGCTCCTACGAGCAGTACTTC.

The chain combines TRBV14 with TRBJ2-1; 13 bases map to TRBD2. The CDR3 extends over 17 amino acids. Trimming at V came to 4 bases and at J to 0 bases, leaving 3 bases not matched to a gene. Germline V gives CDR1 SGHDN, CDR2 FVKESK. CDR3: CASSRGLAGRSYNEQFF. CDR3 DNA: TGTGCCAGCAGCCGGGGACTAGCGGGGCGCTCCTACAATGAGCAGTTCTTC.

The genes are TRBV18 and TRBJ1-2; D is uncertain. Trimming pared 3 bases from V and 8 bases from J, leaving 13 bases between. This CDR3 is 13 amino acids long. Germline V lookup: CDR1 KGHSH, CDR2 LQKENI. CDR3 amino acids: CASSPSEGQGYTF. CDR3 sequence (DNA): TGTGCCAGCTCACCCTCAGAGGGCCAAGGCTACACCTTC.

The chain uses TRBV28 and TRBJ1-5, with a weak D call TRBD1 (6 bases). The CDR3 covers 16 residues. V gave up 3 bases and J gave up 5 bases, with 17 bases separating them. CDR1 and CDR2 from the germline V gene are MDHEN and SYDVKM. CDR3 DNA: TGTGCCAGCAGTTTCCAACAGGGACGGGGTTATCAGCCCCAGCATTTT. It translates to CASSFQQGRGYQPQHF.

The CDR3 loop reads CACRLGGGYTF. CDR3 bases: TGTGCCTGTCGACTGGGGGGTGGCTACACCTTC. The J gene is TRBJ1-2, the V gene TRBV30, with TRBD1 as a possible D gene (5 bases). Per the germline V gene, CDR1 is GTSNPN and CDR2 is SVGIG (reference sequence). The V gene lost 6 bases and the J gene lost 7 bases, with 12 bases spanning the gap. The CDR3 consists of 11 residues.

The V and J genes are TRBV6-6 and TRBJ2-2; no clear D. This CDR3 is built from 16 residues. V lost 0 bases, J lost 7 bases, and 15 bases lay in between. Germline V gene lookup returns CDR1 MNHNY and CDR2 SVGAGI (reference sequence). CDR3 residues: CASSYSWRMVDGELFF. CDR3 bases: TGTGCCAGCAGTTACTCCTGGCGCATGGTGGACGGGGAGCTGTTTTTT.

The chain is built from TRBV19 and TRBJ1-5; a weak D match, TRBD1 (6 bases). This CDR3 has 16 amino acids. Germline CDR1 and CDR2: LNHDA and SQIVND (reference sequence). Trimming took off 2 bases at V and 4 bases at J, with 15 bases between the two ends. The CDR3 is CASSILHRASNQPQHF. Here the CDR3 DNA reads TGTGCCAGTAGTATATTGCACAGGGCGTCTAATCAGCCCCAGCATTTT.

The chain combines TRBV2 with TRBJ2-1, with TRBD2 matching over 11 bases. Germline loops: CDR1 SNHLY, CDR2 FYNNEI. This CDR3 has 16 amino acids. Losses at the gene ends were 6 bases for V and 0 bases for J; bases not matched to a gene: 4. This chain's CDR3 is CASRLAGGSSYNEQFF. CDR3 coding DNA: TGTGCCAGCAGGCTAGCGGGGGGTAGCTCCTACAATGAGCAGTTCTTC.

The rearrangement uses TRBV18 and TRBJ1-4; no clear D gene. The CDR3 is made up of 14 amino acids. Deletions cut 2 bases from V and 4 bases from J, with 8 bases between. In germline, CDR1 is KGHSH, CDR2 LQKENI. In nucleotides, the CDR3 is TGTGCCAGCTCACCAGTCACAGATAATGAAAAACTGTTTTTT. This gives the protein CASSPVTDNEKLFF.

V is TRBV3-1 (or the pseudogene TRBV3-2) and J is TRBJ2-3; no clear D. Germline assignment: CDR1 LGHDT and CDR2 YNNKEL (reference sequence). V gave up 1 base and J gave up 4 bases, with 9 bases separating them. The CDR3 consists of 14 residues. CDR3: CASSQGAGPDTQYF. CDR3 in DNA: TGTGCCAGCAGCCAAGGGGCAGGACCAGATACGCAGTATTTT.

The rearrangement uses TRBV27 and TRBJ2-7; D ambiguous. The germline gives CDR1 MNHEY, CDR2 SMNVEV (reference sequence). Trimming removed 0 bases from V and 3 bases from J, with 12 bases in between. The CDR3 has 15 residues. This CDR3 is CASSLSGLPNYEQYF. The CDR3 DNA is TGTGCCAGCAGTTTATCTGGTCTGCCTAACTACGAGCAGTACTTC.

The CDR3 bases are TGCAGTGCTAGTTTTAGGGCCTTGTACGAGCAGTACTTC. Protein: CSASFRALYEQYF. The J gene is TRBJ2-7, the V gene TRBV20-1, with D unresolved. Germline CDR1 and CDR2: DFQATT and SNEGSKA (reference sequence). Trimming removed 3 bases from V and 4 bases from J, with 13 bases in between. The CDR3 is made up of 13 amino acids.

This clone has a handful of counts. The chain joins TRBV19 to TRBJ2-2; 9 positions agree with TRBD2. This CDR3 is 15 amino acids long. V trimming: 3 bases; J trimming: 7 bases; junction bases outside the gene matches: 6. From germline, CDR1 is LNHDA and CDR2 SQIVND (reference sequence). The CDR3 loop is CASSMSSGIGGELFF. Here the CDR3 DNA reads TGTGCCAGTAGTATGTCTAGCGGGATTGGCGGGGAGCTGTTTTTT. Based on the CDR3 plus reference TRBV19 and TRBJ2-2, the full variable domain is DGGITQSPKYLFRKEGQNVTLSCEQNLNHDAMYWYRQDPGQGLRLIYYSQIVNDFQKGDIAEGYSVSREKKESFPLTVTSAQKNPTAFYLCASSMSSGIGGELFFGEGSRLTVL.

This clone was picked up one time. J is TRBJ2-3 and V is TRBV6-5, with a possible D match to TRBD2 (7 bases). CDR3 length equals 15 residues. The germline gives CDR1 MNHEY, CDR2 SVGAGI. Trimming stripped 7 bases from V and 4 bases from J, with 18 bases between. The DNA for the CDR3 is TGTGCCAGCACATACGGGGGCGGGAGCCCAGATACGCAGTATTTT. This codes for CASTYGGGSPDTQYF.

The chain links TRBV27 to TRBJ2-1, with D perhaps given as TRBD1 or TRBD2 (9 bases each). Germline V gives CDR1 MNHEY, CDR2 SMNVEV (reference sequence). The CDR3 has 18 amino acids. The germline V and J ends were trimmed by 5 bases and 8 bases, with 28 bases remaining between them. The CDR3 region is CASSRDRAGGRAEYEQFF. CDR3 DNA sequence: TGTGCCAGCAGTCGGGACAGGGCAGGCGGGAGGGCCGAGTATGAGCAGTTCTTC.

This chain joins TRBV27 and TRBJ2-7; 8 positions agree with TRBD1. Germline CDR1 is MNHEY and CDR2 is SMNVEV (reference sequence). With 3 bases clipped from V and 0 bases from J, the junction kept 13 bases outside the gene matches. There are 18 residues in the CDR3. In nucleotides, the CDR3 is TGTGCCAGCAGTTTCACTTCAGACAGGGGACCACACTCCTACGAGCAGTACTTC. Translated: CASSFTSDRGPHSYEQYF.

The chain uses TRBV24-1 and TRBJ2-3; 9 bases line up with TRBD1. Per germline, CDR1 KGHDR and CDR2 SFDVKD. V dropped 9 bases and J dropped 4; count of bases not matched to a gene: 7. CDR3 length: 14 residues. CDR3 protein: CATGTGSYPDTQYF. The CDR3 nucleotides read TGTGCCACCGGGACAGGGAGTTACCCAGATACGCAGTATTTT.

V is TRBV7-3 and J is TRBJ2-2; TRBD2 agrees at 7 bases. Germline V gives CDR1 SGHTA, CDR2 FQGTGA. Trimming cost V 5 bases and J 1 base; bases outside gene matches: 4. The CDR3 spans 15 residues. The DNA of the CDR3 is TGTGCCAGCAGCCCCGGGACTATGAACACCGGGGAGCTGTTTTTT. Residues: CASSPGTMNTGELFF.

The chain employs TRBV19 and TRBJ1-2, with D maybe TRBD1 (5 bases). V dropped 7 bases and J dropped 5 bases, with 14 bases sitting between them. Germline V gene lookup returns CDR1 LNHDA and CDR2 SQIVND (reference sequence). The CDR3 runs 13 residues. The CDR3 reads CASTRRGPYGYTF. The CDR3 nucleotides read TGTGCCAGTACTAGGAGGGGACCTTATGGCTACACCTTC.

The chain has TRBV27 and TRBJ2-7; tentative D call: TRBD2 (5 bases). V was trimmed by 6 bases and J by 0 bases, leaving 12 bases between them. The CDR3 runs to 14 residues. From germline, CDR1 is MNHEY and CDR2 SMNVEV (reference sequence). CDR3 in amino acids: CASSWTRDSYEQYF. CDR3 DNA: TGTGCCAGCAGCTGGACGAGGGACTCCTACGAGCAGTACTTC.

The CDR3 spells CASSSGQGVGNIQYF. The CDR3 nucleotides are TGTGCCAGCAGCTCGGGACAGGGGGTGGGAAACATTCAGTACTTC. The chain is built from TRBV5-8 and TRBJ2-4; TRBD1 matches 11 bases. Germline V gene sequence: CDR1 SGHTS, CDR2 YDEGEE. CDR3 length equals 15 residues. J was trimmed by 6 bases and V by 3 bases; bases with no gene match: 5.

The chain carries TRBV5-4 and TRBJ2-1; TRBD2 might be the D (6 bases). CDR1 and CDR2 (germline): SGHNT, YYREEE (reference sequence). Trimming removed 0 bases at V and 9 bases at J, with 16 bases between. The CDR3 has 15 amino acids. The CDR3 DNA sequence: TGTGCCAGCAGCTTGGCGGGACTTCTGCTTTTTGAGCAGTTCTTC. This gives the protein CASSLAGLLLFEQFF. The whole variable domain, filled in from reference TRBV5-4 and TRBJ2-1, reads ETGVTQSPTHLIKTRGQQVTLRCSSQSGHNTVSWYQQALGQGPQFIFQYYREEENGRGNFPPRFSGLQFPNYSSELNVNALELDDSALYLCASSLAGLLLFEQFFGPGTRLTVL.